The 27 T cell receptor beta chains presented below share a single source sample, sequenced in a study of PD-L1 blockade in urothelial cancer. The assay was immunoSEQ multiplex PCR, and TCRdb's table has in-frame clones only and misses some. The data contain some 50,000 clones, approximately 85% of them singletons. This sample's time point: peripheral blood 6 weeks after treatment start. Sequenced material: PBMCs, taken around atezolizumab (anti-PD-L1) treatment. These receptors were taken from a man aged 50 to 59 with urothelial cancer.

The CDR3 DNA follows: TGTGCCAGCAGCTTAACCGGTCAGGGGGCTGGGAATGAGCAGTTCTTC. This encodes CASSLTGQGAGNEQFF. This chain joins TRBV7-2 and TRBJ2-1; 8 nucleotides agree with TRBD1. The ends lost 2 bases at V and 7 bases at J; junction bases unmatched: 10. This CDR3 has 16 amino acids. Germline V gene data show CDR1 as SGHTA and CDR2 as FQGNSA.

V is TRBV27 and J is TRBJ2-1; 8 bases are a match to TRBD1. The junction had 31 bases not matched to a gene; V was cut back by 7 bases and J by 8 bases. The V gene's germline CDR1 is MNHEY and CDR2 SMNVEV (reference sequence). This CDR3 has 21 amino acids. CDR3 coding DNA: TGTGCCAGCAAATTTATTGTCGGGACAGGAGCTGGTGGGGCATTTTCCTATGAGCAGTTCTTC. This codes for CASKFIVGTGAGGAFSYEQFF.

This chain joins TRBV29-1 and TRBJ2-5; no firm D call. V was cut by 4 bases and J by 2 bases, with 5 bases left in between. This CDR3 comprises 11 residues. In germline, CDR1 is SQVTM, CDR2 ANQGSEA. CDR3 DNA sequence: TGCAGCGTTGGACAACAAGAGACCCAGTACTTC. Amino acid sequence: CSVGQQETQYF. The full variable domain, rest sourced from reference TRBV29-1 and TRBJ2-5, is SAVISQKPSRDICQRGTSLTIQCQVDSQVTMMFWYRQQPGQSLTLIATANQGSEATYESGFVIDKFPISRPNLTFSTLTVSNMSPEDSSIYLCSVGQQETQYFGPGTRLLVL.

V usage is TRBV18 and J usage is TRBJ2-3; tentative D call: TRBD1 (6 bases). This CDR3 region has 16 residues. Germline V CDR1 and CDR2: KGHSH, LQKENI. Trimming removed 4 bases from V and 0 bases from J, with 14 bases in between. The CDR3 sequence is CASSLQGRVSTDTQYF. Here the CDR3 DNA reads TGTGCCAGCTCACTTCAGGGGAGAGTTAGCACAGATACGCAGTATTTT.

The V call is TRBV27, the J call TRBJ2-7; 10 bases are shared with TRBD2. Trimming removed 7 bases from V and 4 bases from J; junction bases left unmatched: 13. There are 16 residues in the CDR3. CDR1 is MNHEY, CDR2 SMNVEV, per germline (reference sequence). CDR3 in DNA: TGTGCCAGCACTCCTTACGGGTCTAGCGGGGGTTACGAGCAGTACTTC. It yields the protein CASTPYGSSGGYEQYF.

This clone was counted a few times. This chain uses TRBV7-6 with TRBJ2-1; D not resolved. The CDR3 runs to 14 residues. The germline CDR1 and CDR2 sequences are SGHVS and FNYEAQ. Trimming cost V 2 bases and J 2 bases, with 7 bases left between them. The chain's CDR3 is CASSLTGTYNEQFF. The CDR3 bases are TGTGCCAGCAGCTTAACCGGTACCTACAATGAGCAGTTCTTC. Supplemented by reference TRBV7-6 and TRBJ2-1, the full variable domain reads GAGVSQSPRYKVTKRGQDVALRCDPISGHVSLYWYRQALGQGPEFLTYFNYEAQQDKSGLPNDRFSAERPEGSISTLTIQRTEQRDSAMYRCASSLTGTYNEQFFGPGTRLTVL.

The chain couples TRBV18 to TRBJ1-5; 9 nucleotides agree with TRBD1. This CDR3 has 16 amino acids. Per germline, CDR1 KGHSH and CDR2 LQKENI. With V trimmed by 2 bases and J by 0 bases, 2 bases remained unmatched. As DNA, the CDR3 is TGTGCCAGCTCACCAGAGACAGGGGGTAGCAATCAGCCCCAGCATTTT. Its translation is CASSPETGGSNQPQHF.

The chain links TRBV6-5 to TRBJ1-2; TRBD1 might be the D (6 bases). Trimming removed 6 bases from V and 4 bases from J, with 18 bases in between. The CDR3 spans 15 residues. Germline V gene lookup returns CDR1 MNHEY and CDR2 SVGAGI. DNA of the CDR3: TGTGCCAGCAGCGGAAACCCAGGACAGCCCTATGGCTACACCTTC. Amino acid sequence: CASSGNPGQPYGYTF.

This chain uses TRBV28 with TRBJ2-5; D perhaps matches TRBD2 (5 bases). CDR1 is MDHEN, CDR2 SYDVKM, per germline. The CDR3 runs to 15 residues. The germline V and J ends were trimmed by 5 bases and 5 bases, with 18 bases remaining between them. DNA of the CDR3: TGTGCCAGCAGTCTTCTTACCCCCGGGGTTGAGACCCAGTACTTC. Its protein is CASSLLTPGVETQYF.

In its sample, this clone was seen a few times. This chain links TRBV4-1 with TRBJ1-5; D is perhaps TRBD1 (6 bases). The CDR3 has 14 amino acids. V was cut by 4 bases and J by 8 bases, with 15 bases left in between. Per germline, CDR1 MGHRA and CDR2 YSYEKL. The CDR3 coding sequence is TGCGCCAGCAGCCTTACGGGACAATTAGAGCCCCAGCATTTT. Protein product: CASSLTGQLEPQHF.

V is TRBV18 and J is TRBJ2-3; maybe TRBD2 (6 bases). V was clipped by 1 base and J by 2 bases, with 13 bases between them. The CDR3 loop spans 16 amino acids. Germline CDR1 KGHSH, CDR2 LQKENI. The CDR3 DNA reads TGTGCCAGCTCACCACTTAGCGGAACCTCCACAGATACGCAGTATTTT. It translates to CASSPLSGTSTDTQYF. The whole variable domain, remainder taken from reference TRBV18 and TRBJ2-3, is NAGVMQNPRHLVRRRGQEARLRCSPMKGHSHVYWYRQLPEEGLKFMVYLQKENIIDESGMPKERFSAEFPKEGPSILRIQQVVRGDSAAYFCASSPLSGTSTDTQYFGPGTRLTVL.

This clone was observed a handful of times. CDR3 DNA: TGTGCCAGCAGTTCCTCCTTAGCAGATACGCAGTATTTT. Amino acids: CASSSSLADTQYF. The chain recombines TRBV6-9 with TRBJ2-3; D gene unclear. CDR3 length: 13 amino acids. The V gene lost 4 bases and the J gene lost 4 bases, with 9 bases spanning the gap. CDR1 is MNHGY, CDR2 SVAAGI, per germline.

J is TRBJ1-2 and V is TRBV30; D call uncertain. This CDR3 contains 15 residues. V shed 4 bases and J shed 1 base, with 16 bases lying between them. In germline, CDR1 is GTSNPN, CDR2 SVGIG (reference sequence). CDR3 bases: TGTGCCTGGAAGCGCTCGCGGTCTCGTAACTATGGCTACACCTTC. Translation: CAWKRSRSRNYGYTF.

The rearrangement links TRBV5-5 to TRBJ1-4; TRBD1 matches 11 bases. After removal of 5 bases from V and 8 bases from J, the junction contained 5 bases not matched to a gene. In germline, CDR1 is SGHKS, CDR2 YYEKEE (reference sequence). This CDR3 spans 14 amino acids. The CDR3 loop is CASSYRTGGEKLFF. As DNA, the CDR3 is TGTGCCAGCAGTTACAGGACAGGGGGCGAAAAACTGTTTTTT.

The CDR3 sequence: CASSKGTGFSAGGLEEQYF. The CDR3 nucleotides read TGTGCCAGCAGCAAAGGAACAGGGTTTTCAGCAGGAGGCTTAGAAGAGCAGTACTTC. The rearrangement uses TRBV21-1 and TRBJ2-7; TRBD1 is the table's D call, not checked against the DNA. TRBV21-1 represents a pseudogene. This CDR3 has 19 amino acids.

The chain recombines TRBV19 with TRBJ1-2; 8 nucleotides align to TRBD1. J gave up 5 bases and V 4 bases, and 15 bases lay outside the gene matches. The CDR3 consists of 17 residues. CDR1 and CDR2 (germline): LNHDA, SQIVND (reference sequence). The CDR3 sequence is CASSTPRTGLSRYGYTF. As DNA, the CDR3 is TGTGCCAGTAGTACCCCTCGGACAGGGTTGTCCCGATATGGCTACACCTTC.

The V call is TRBV6-6, the J call TRBJ2-1; TRBD2 agrees at 9 bases. The J segment lost 4 bases and the V segment lost 5 bases, leaving 3 bases of the junction unmatched. CDR1 is MNHNY and CDR2 is SVGAGI in the germline V gene (reference sequence). The length of the CDR3 is 14 residues. The CDR3 sequence is CASSDSGSYNEQFF. The CDR3 bases are TGTGCCAGCAGTGATAGCGGGAGTTACAATGAGCAGTTCTTC.

J is TRBJ2-3 and V is TRBV7-6; TRBD1 matches 8 bases. Germline CDR1 is SGHVS and CDR2 is FNYEAQ. This CDR3 is built from 15 residues. Unmatched junction bases numbered 0, after V lost 0 bases and J lost 1 base. CDR3 loop: CASSLAGQGTDTQYF. The CDR3 DNA reads TGTGCCAGCAGCTTAGCGGGACAGGGCACAGATACGCAGTATTTT.

The CDR3 protein is CASTSYGAETQYF. The CDR3, as DNA: TGTGCCAGCACCTCTTATGGGGCAGAGACCCAGTACTTC. The gene calls are TRBV27 and TRBJ2-5, with D maybe TRBD1 (5 bases). Germline assignment: CDR1 MNHEY and CDR2 SMNVEV (reference sequence). V lost 7 bases and J 4 bases, leaving 13 bases between the germline ends. CDR3 length: 13 amino acids.

The genes are TRBV30 and TRBJ1-1; perhaps TRBD1 as D (6 bases). The CDR3 loop spans 15 amino acids. Germline V gene data show CDR1 as GTSNPN and CDR2 as SVGIG (reference sequence). The V gene lost 4 bases and the J gene lost 4 bases, with 19 bases spanning the gap. The CDR3 DNA is TGTGCCTGGACCCCACAGGGCCCCACGGTCACTGAAGCTTTCTTT. Its translation: CAWTPQGPTVTEAFF.

The chain has TRBV5-1 and TRBJ1-3, with a weak D call TRBD1 (5 bases). Germline V gives CDR1 SGHRS, CDR2 YFSETQ. The CDR3 totals 14 residues. Trimming shortened V by 1 base and J by 1 base, and 6 bases separated the two germline ends. The CDR3 sequence: CASSLTGSGNTIYF. The DNA for the CDR3 is TGCGCCAGCAGCTTGACAGGATCTGGAAACACCATATATTTT.

The V gene is TRBV2, the J gene TRBJ1-2, with 11 bases fitting TRBD1. V trimming: 8 bases; J trimming: 4 bases; junction bases outside the gene matches: 9. Germline V gene data show CDR1 as SNHLY and CDR2 as FYNNEI. This CDR3 is built from 15 residues. CDR3 coding DNA: TGTGCCAGCCAACGCGGGACAGGGGGGGGCTATGGCTACACCTTC. Residues: CASQRGTGGGYGYTF.

This chain connects TRBV11-1 to TRBJ2-1; 14 bases line up with TRBD2. Germline V gene lookup returns CDR1 SGHAT and CDR2 FQDESV (reference sequence). This CDR3 has 16 amino acids. Trimming took 5 bases from V and 3 from J; bases not matched to a gene: 3. The CDR3 coding sequence is TGTGCCAGCAGCAGGACTAGCGGGGGGATCTACAATGAGCAGTTCTTC. Protein: CASSRTSGGIYNEQFF.

The sample holds one count of this clone. The CDR3 DNA reads TGTGCCAGCAGCTTTGGTGCGCGGGAGGCCTACGAGCAGTACTTC. Translating gives CASSFGAREAYEQYF. The gene calls are TRBV5-5 and TRBJ2-7; 8 bases map to TRBD2. V was pared by 2 bases and J by 2 bases, with 6 bases of the junction left unmatched. Germline V lookup: CDR1 SGHKS, CDR2 YYEKEE (reference sequence). The CDR3 spans 15 residues.

The chain couples TRBV19 to TRBJ2-1; D might be TRBD2 (7 bases). The CDR3 has 15 residues. V was clipped by 2 bases and J by 5 bases, with 13 bases between them. CDR1 LNHDA and CDR2 SQIVND come from the germline V gene (reference sequence). The CDR3 bases are TGTGCCAGTAGTATATTCGCGGGGGCGAACAATGAGCAGTTCTTC. Protein product: CASSIFAGANNEQFF.

The chain is built from TRBV28 and TRBJ2-3; 7 positions agree with TRBD1. The CDR3 runs to 14 residues. Per germline, CDR1 MDHEN and CDR2 SYDVKM. The V gene end was trimmed by 6 bases and the J gene end by 2 bases; junction bases not matched to a gene: 5. CDR3 sequence reads: CASRATGLTDTQYF. The CDR3 DNA reads TGTGCCAGCAGGGCGACAGGGCTCACAGATACGCAGTATTTT.

The chain is built from TRBV28 and TRBJ1-5, with D hard to call. Per the germline V gene, CDR1 is MDHEN and CDR2 is SYDVKM. The CDR3 extends over 14 amino acids. Trimming left V 7 bases short and J 4 bases short, with 14 bases between. The CDR3 region is CASKESAPNQPQHF. CDR3 coding DNA: TGTGCCAGCAAGGAGTCCGCCCCTAATCAGCCCCAGCATTTT.